This T cell receptor (beta chain) was observed in a study of Graves' ophthalmopathy and Graves' hyperthyroidism. The study amplified TCR beta CDR3 regions using RNA transcripts. First-round RT-PCR relied on HTBI primers, and a second-round multiplex PCR came next. Each CDR3 protein gets one entry after TCRdb re-called the multiplex PCR reads with MiXCR. The sample consists of some 370,000 distinct CDR3 sequences, about 17% of them appearing once. The CDR3 covers 19 residues. Germline values: CDR1 MNHNY, CDR2 SVGAGI (reference sequence). The V end lost 7 bases, the J end lost 1 base, and 23 bases lay between the germline ends. Hyperthyroidism counted as stable given no ophthalmopathy within 18 months of follow-up. Hyperthyroidism in these 18- to 65-year-old patients was newly diagnosed, lasting under 2 months. This clonotype was recorded at least ten times. What it recognizes is unknown. Study-wide findings and caveats: In separating ophthalmopathy from stable hyperthyroidism, a 13-signature model achieved about 91% sensitivity and around 80% specificity. Among expanded thyroid clonotypes above 0.001 frequency, most also occurred in blood.

The chain employs TRBV6-6 and TRBJ2-6; the D gene could be TRBD1 or TRBD2 (5 bases each). This TCR was sampled from an adult woman with stable Graves' hyperthyroidism. The sequencing input was peripheral blood. CDR3 bases: TGTGCCAGCACCATAGGATGGGGGACGGGTGCTTCTGGGGCCAACGTCCTGACTTTC. Amino acids: CASTIGWGTGASGANVLTF.